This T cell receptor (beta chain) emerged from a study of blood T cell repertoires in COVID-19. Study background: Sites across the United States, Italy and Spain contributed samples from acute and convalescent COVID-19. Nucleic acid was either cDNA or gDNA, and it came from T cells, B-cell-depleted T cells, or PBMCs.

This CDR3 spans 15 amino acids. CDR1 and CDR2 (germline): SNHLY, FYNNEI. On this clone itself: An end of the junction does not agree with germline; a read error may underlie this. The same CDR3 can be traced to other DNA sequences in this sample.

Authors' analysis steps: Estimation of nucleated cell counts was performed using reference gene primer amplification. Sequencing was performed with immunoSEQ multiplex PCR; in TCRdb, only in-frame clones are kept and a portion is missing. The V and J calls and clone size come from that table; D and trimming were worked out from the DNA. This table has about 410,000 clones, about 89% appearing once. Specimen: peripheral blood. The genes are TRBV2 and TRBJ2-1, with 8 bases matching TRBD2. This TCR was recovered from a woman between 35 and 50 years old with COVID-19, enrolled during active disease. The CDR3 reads CASSEGLAGYNEQFF. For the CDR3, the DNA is TGTGCCAGCAGCGAAGGCCTAGCGGGCTACAATGAGCAGTTCTTC.